These T cell receptor beta chains were read from a single sample in a study of T cells in Graves' hyperthyroidism and ophthalmopathy. One entry per CDR3 protein results from TCRdb running MiXCR on the multiplex PCR reads. The sample lists around 340,000 distinct CDR3 sequences, roughly 15% seen once, with around 33% in the top ten. Sequencing was done on a sample of blood. All receptors come from a man aged 25-40 years with Graves' hyperthyroidism. CDR3s include the opening cysteine and the closing phenylalanine or tryptophan. A D gene is named only where the DNA matches it firmly. The size field is filled for only some rows; it gives once, few, many or a size class.

CDR3 DNA,CDR3 protein,D gene,V gene,J gene,clone size
TGTGCCAGTAGTATCGGACTAGCGGTCCCCTACAATGAGCAGTTCTTC,CASSIGLAVPYNEQFF,TRBD2,TRBV19,TRBJ2-1,-
TGTGCCAGCAGCTCCCCGGGACAGCCCCAGTCCAGGCAGTACTTC,CASSSPGQPQSRQYF,TRBD1,TRBV11-2,TRBJ2-7,many
TGTGCCAGTAGTACAGACAGGGGCAATCAGCCCCAGCATTTT,CASSTDRGNQPQHF,TRBD1,TRBV19,TRBJ1-5,-
TGTGCCAGCAGCGGCGGACAGGGATCCTACGAGCAGTACTTC,CASSGGQGSYEQYF,TRBD1,TRBV9,TRBJ2-7,-
TGCAGTGCTAGAGGTACTAACGAGCAGTACTTC,CSARGTNEQYF,-,TRBV20-1,TRBJ2-7,many
TGCGCCAGCAGCCCCCGGGGGAACGACTATGGCTACACCTTC,CASSPRGNDYGYTF,-,TRBV5-1,TRBJ1-2,many
TGTGCCAGCAGGCGGGGTTACGGGGGCGAGACCCAGTACTTC,CASRRGYGGETQYF,-,TRBV28,TRBJ2-5,-
TGCGCCAGCAGCCTAGCGACGACAGGGCCGGGCAATGAGCAGTTCTTC,CASSLATTGPGNEQFF,TRBD1,TRBV4-1,TRBJ2-1,-
TGTGCCAGCAGTTACTCGGGACGTTTGACTGAAGCTTTCTTT,CASSYSGRLTEAFF,-,TRBV6-5,TRBJ1-1,many
TGCAGTGCTTTCGGCGGGAGGGGCTACAATGAGCAGTTCTTC,CSAFGGRGYNEQFF,TRBD2,TRBV20-1,TRBJ2-1,-
TGCGCCAGCAGGAGGGACTCAAGTCCTAATGAGCAGTTCTTC,CASRRDSSPNEQFF,-,TRBV5-1,TRBJ2-1,few
TGCGCCAGCAGCCCACGCACCCTCACCGGGGAGCTGTTTTTT,CASSPRTLTGELFF,-,TRBV5-1,TRBJ2-2,-
TGTGCCAGCAGACGCCAGGTCCAAGAGACCCAGTACTTC,CASRRQVQETQYF,-,TRBV28,TRBJ2-5,many
TGCAGCGTTGTTGGGGGACACGATAGCTCCTACGAGCAGTACTTC,CSVVGGHDSSYEQYF,-,TRBV29-1,TRBJ2-7,-
TGTGCCAGCAGTTTACTTGAAACAGATACGCAGTATTTT,CASSLLETDTQYF,-,TRBV28,TRBJ2-3,-
TGCAGTGCTAGAAAGGTCGAGGAGACCCAGTACTTC,CSARKVEETQYF,-,TRBV20-1,TRBJ2-5,-
TGTGCCAGCAGTTTATCGGCAGGGAGAATCTCTAATGGAAAACTGTTTTTT,CASSLSAGRISNGKLFF,-,TRBV27,TRBJ1-4,-
TGTGCCAGCAGCTGGGCCGCCACCTACACAGATACGCAGTATTTT,CASSWAATYTDTQYF,-,TRBV7-9,TRBJ2-3,few
TGTGCCAGCAGTTTCCCTAGCGACAATCTAGGCGAGCAGTACTTC,CASSFPSDNLGEQYF,-,TRBV12-3/TRBV12-4,TRBJ2-7,few
TGTGCCAGCAGCCCTGGCCGCTCCTACAATGAGCACTTCTTC,CASSPGRSYNEHFF,-,TRBV11-3,TRBJ2-1,-
TGTGCCAGCAGCCGAAGCGGGAGGGCCGGAAACGAGCAGTACTTC,CASSRSGRAGNEQYF,TRBD2,TRBV7-3,TRBJ2-7,-
TGTGCCAGCTCACCGACGGACAGCCATAGCAATCAGCCCCAGCATTTT,CASSPTDSHSNQPQHF,-,TRBV18,TRBJ1-5,many
TGTGCTAGCAGCTTAGATCTGGACCACTACGAGCAGTACTTC,CASSLDLDHYEQYF,-,TRBV7-7,TRBJ2-7,many
TGTGCCAGCAGCATACTCTTAGCCAAAAACATTCAGTACTTC,CASSILLAKNIQYF,-,TRBV28,TRBJ2-4,few
TGTGCCAGCTTCCTCACAGATACGCAGTATTTT,CASFLTDTQYF,-,TRBV18,TRBJ2-3,many
TGTGCCAGCAGTCCACTGCGACGGTCCTACGAGCAGTACTTC,CASSPLRRSYEQYF,-,TRBV6-1,TRBJ2-7,many
TGTGCCAGCAGTGGGTATGAAGCTTTCTTT,CASSGYEAFF,-,TRBV2,TRBJ1-1,-
TGTGCCAGCAGTCAAAACCCGGGGCTAGCGGGTCCCGAGCAGTACTTC,CASSQNPGLAGPEQYF,TRBD2,TRBV28,TRBJ2-7,many
TGTGCCAGCAGCGTAGGGGCAGGGCCGAACTATGGCTACACCTTC,CASSVGAGPNYGYTF,-,TRBV9,TRBJ1-2,few
TGTGCCATCAGTGAGCCAGTCAAGAACACTGAAGCTTTCTTT,CAISEPVKNTEAFF,-,TRBV10-3,TRBJ1-1,many
TGTGCCGTAGCGGAACGAAAGGAAAAACTGTTTTTT,CAVAERKEKLFF,-,TRBV19,TRBJ1-4,few
TGTGCCAGCTCACCTTCCGGGACTAGCGGTTCGGAGCAGTACTTC,CASSPSGTSGSEQYF,TRBD2,TRBV18,TRBJ2-7,many
TGCGCCAGCAGCCCGGACCCAACGACTGAGCAGTTCTTC,CASSPDPTTEQFF,-,TRBV5-1,TRBJ2-1,many
TGCAGTGCTAGGGCCGGGGGCGGAGAAGCTTTCTTT,CSARAGGGEAFF,-,TRBV20-1,TRBJ1-1,-
TGTGCCAGCAGTGCAGCGGGAGGTGTCGAAAACATTCAGTACTTC,CASSAAGGVENIQYF,TRBD2,TRBV2,TRBJ2-4,many
TGTGCCAGCAGCCGTGGGACGGATTATCGCTACACCTTC,CASSRGTDYRYTF,-,TRBV27,TRBJ1-2,many
TGTGCCAGCAGCCAAGACCCCCACCGACAGTGGGAGGAGGAGACCCAGTACTTC,CASSQDPHRQWEEETQYF,-,TRBV4-2,TRBJ2-5,many
TGTGCCACCCTGACTAGCGGGAGCGTGGAGACCCAGTACTTC,CATLTSGSVETQYF,TRBD2,TRBV24-1,TRBJ2-5,many
TGTGCCACCAGTGATTCCCCCGGTCTGGGGGCGATAACAGATACGCAGTATTTT,CATSDSPGLGAITDTQYF,-,TRBV24-1,TRBJ2-3,few
TGCGCCAGCAGCCTCCGGGACACCCCTAGCACAGATACGCAGTATTTT,CASSLRDTPSTDTQYF,-,TRBV4-1,TRBJ2-3,many
TGTGCCAGCAGCGGGACTAGCGGGTCCTTCTCCTACGAGCAGTACTTC,CASSGTSGSFSYEQYF,TRBD2,TRBV7-9,TRBJ2-7,many
TGTGCCACCAGCAGTGGAGCGGGAGGGCCCCATGAGCAGTTCTTC,CATSSGAGGPHEQFF,TRBD2,TRBV15,TRBJ2-1,many